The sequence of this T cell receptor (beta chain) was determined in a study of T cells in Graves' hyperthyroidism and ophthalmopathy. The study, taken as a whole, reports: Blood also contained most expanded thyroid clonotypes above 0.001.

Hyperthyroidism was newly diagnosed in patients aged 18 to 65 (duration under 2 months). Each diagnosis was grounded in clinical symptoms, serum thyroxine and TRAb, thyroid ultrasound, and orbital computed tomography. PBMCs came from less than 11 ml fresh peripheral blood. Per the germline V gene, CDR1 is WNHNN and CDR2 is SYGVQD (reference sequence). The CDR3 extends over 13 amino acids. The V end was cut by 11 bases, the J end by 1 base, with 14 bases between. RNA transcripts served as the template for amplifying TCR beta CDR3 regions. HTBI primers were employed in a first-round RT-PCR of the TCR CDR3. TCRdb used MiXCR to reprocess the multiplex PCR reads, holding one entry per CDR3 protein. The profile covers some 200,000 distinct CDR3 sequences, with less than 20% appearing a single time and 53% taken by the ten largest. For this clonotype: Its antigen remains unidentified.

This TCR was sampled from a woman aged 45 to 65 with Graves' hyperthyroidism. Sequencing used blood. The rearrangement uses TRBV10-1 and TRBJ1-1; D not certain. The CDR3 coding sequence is TGCGCCTCCAGGCTAGCTACGAACACTGAAGCTTTCTTT. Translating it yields CASRLATNTEAFF.